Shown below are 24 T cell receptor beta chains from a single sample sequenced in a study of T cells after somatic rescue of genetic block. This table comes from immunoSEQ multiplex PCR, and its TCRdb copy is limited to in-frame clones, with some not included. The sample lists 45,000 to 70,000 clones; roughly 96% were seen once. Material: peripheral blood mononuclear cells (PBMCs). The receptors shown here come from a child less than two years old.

The CDR3 loop is CASSRASGGRFGNEQFF. DNA for the CDR3: TGTGCCAGCAGCCGGGCGTCTGGCGGGAGATTCGGAAATGAGCAGTTCTTC. This rearrangement joins TRBV4-2 to TRBJ2-1, with 7 bases aligning to TRBD2. Germline CDR1 is LGHNA and CDR2 is YNFKEQ. V gave up 4 bases and J gave up 7 bases; unmatched junction bases: 16. CDR3 length: 17 amino acids.

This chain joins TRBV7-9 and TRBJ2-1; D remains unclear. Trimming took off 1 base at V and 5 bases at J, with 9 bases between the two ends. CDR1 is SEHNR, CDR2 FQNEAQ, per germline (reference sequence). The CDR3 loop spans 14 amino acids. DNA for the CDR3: TGTGCCAGCAGCTTAGGGACCCCCAACAATGAGCAGTTCTTC. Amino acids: CASSLGTPNNEQFF.

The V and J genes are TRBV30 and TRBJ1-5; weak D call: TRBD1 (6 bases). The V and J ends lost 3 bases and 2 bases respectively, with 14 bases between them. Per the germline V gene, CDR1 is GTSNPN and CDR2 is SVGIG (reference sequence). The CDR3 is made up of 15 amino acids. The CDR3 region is CAWRRGGPGNQPQHF. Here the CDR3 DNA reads TGTGCCTGGAGAAGGGGGGGCCCGGGCAATCAGCCCCAGCATTTT.

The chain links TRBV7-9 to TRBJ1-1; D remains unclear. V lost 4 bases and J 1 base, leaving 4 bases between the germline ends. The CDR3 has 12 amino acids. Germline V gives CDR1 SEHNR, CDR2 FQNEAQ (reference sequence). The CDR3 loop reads CASSYGNTEAFF. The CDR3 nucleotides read TGTGCCAGCAGCTACGGGAACACTGAAGCTTTCTTT.

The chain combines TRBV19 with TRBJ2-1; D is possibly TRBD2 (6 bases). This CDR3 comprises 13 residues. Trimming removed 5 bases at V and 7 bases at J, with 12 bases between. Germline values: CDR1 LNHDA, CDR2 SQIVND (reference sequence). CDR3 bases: TGTGCCAGTAGTCTAGGGACTCCAAATGAGCAGTTCTTC. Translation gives CASSLGTPNEQFF.

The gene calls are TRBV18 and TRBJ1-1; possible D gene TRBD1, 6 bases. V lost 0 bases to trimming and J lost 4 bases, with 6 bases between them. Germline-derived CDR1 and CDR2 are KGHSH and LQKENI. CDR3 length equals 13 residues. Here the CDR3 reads CASSPPGGTEAFF. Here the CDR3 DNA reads TGTGCCAGCTCACCACCAGGGGGCACTGAAGCTTTCTTT.

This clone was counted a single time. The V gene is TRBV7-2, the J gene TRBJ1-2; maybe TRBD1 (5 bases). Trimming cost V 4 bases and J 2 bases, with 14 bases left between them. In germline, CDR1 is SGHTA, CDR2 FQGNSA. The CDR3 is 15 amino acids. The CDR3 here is CASSSRWGNNYGYTF. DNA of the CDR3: TGTGCCAGCAGCTCCCGCTGGGGGAACAACTATGGCTACACCTTC.

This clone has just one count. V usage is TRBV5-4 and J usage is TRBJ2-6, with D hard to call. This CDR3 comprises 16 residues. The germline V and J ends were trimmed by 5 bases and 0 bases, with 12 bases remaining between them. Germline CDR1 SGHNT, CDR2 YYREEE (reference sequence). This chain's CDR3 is CASREGPRSGANVLTF. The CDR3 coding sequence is TGTGCCAGCAGGGAAGGACCTCGCTCTGGGGCCAACGTCCTGACTTTC.

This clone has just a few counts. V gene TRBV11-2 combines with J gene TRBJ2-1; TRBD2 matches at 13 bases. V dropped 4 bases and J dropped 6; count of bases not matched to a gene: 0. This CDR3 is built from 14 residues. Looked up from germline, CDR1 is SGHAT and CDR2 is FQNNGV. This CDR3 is CASSWTSGSNEQFF. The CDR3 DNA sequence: TGTGCCAGCAGCTGGACTAGCGGGAGCAATGAGCAGTTCTTC.

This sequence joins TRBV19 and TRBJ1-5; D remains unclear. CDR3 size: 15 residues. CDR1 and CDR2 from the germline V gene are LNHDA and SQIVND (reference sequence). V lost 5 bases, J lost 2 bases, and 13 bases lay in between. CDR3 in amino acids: CASSSRSWGNQPQHF. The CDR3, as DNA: TGTGCCAGTAGTTCTCGGAGTTGGGGCAATCAGCCCCAGCATTTT.

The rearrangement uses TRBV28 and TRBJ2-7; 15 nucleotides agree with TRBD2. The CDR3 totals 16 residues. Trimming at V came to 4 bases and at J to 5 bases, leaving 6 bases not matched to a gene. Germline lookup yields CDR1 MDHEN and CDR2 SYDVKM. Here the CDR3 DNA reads TGTGCCAGCAGTTCTGGACTAGCGGGAGGGCCTAACGAGCAGTACTTC. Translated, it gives CASSSGLAGGPNEQYF.

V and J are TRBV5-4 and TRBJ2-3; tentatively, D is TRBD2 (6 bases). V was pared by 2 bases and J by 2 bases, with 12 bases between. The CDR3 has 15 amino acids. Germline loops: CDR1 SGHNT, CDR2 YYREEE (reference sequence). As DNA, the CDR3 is TGTGCCAGCAGCTTAGGTGAGCGGGCCACAGATACGCAGTATTTT. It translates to CASSLGERATDTQYF.

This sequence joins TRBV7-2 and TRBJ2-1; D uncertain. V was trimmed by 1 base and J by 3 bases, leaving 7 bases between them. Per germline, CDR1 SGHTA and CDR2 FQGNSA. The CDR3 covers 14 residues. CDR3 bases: TGTGCCAGCAGCTTAGGGCCGATCTACAATGAGCAGTTCTTC. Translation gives CASSLGPIYNEQFF.

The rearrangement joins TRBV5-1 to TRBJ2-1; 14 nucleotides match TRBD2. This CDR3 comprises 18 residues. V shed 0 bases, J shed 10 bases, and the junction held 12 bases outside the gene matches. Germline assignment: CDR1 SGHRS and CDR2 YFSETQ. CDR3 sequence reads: CASSLALTGTSGRREQFF. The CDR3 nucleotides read TGCGCCAGCAGCTTGGCGCTAACCGGGACTAGCGGGAGACGCGAGCAGTTCTTC. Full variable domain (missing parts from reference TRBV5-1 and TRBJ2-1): KAGVTQTPRYLIKTRGQQVTLSCSPISGHRSVSWYQQTPGQGLQFLFEYFSETQRNKGNFPGRFSGRQFSNSRSEMNVSTLELGDSALYLCASSLALTGTSGRREQFFGPGTRLTVL.

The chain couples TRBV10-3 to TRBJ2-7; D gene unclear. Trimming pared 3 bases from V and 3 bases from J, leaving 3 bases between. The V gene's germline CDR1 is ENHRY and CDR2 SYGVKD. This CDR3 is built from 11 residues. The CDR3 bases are TGTGCCATCAGTGACAACTACGAGCAGTACTTC. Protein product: CAISDNYEQYF.

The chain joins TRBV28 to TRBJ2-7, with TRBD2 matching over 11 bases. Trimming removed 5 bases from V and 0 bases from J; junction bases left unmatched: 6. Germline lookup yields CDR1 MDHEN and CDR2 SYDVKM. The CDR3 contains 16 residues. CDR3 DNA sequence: TGTGCCAGCAGTCCGGGGACTAGCGGAAGCTCCTACGAGCAGTACTTC. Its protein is CASSPGTSGSSYEQYF.

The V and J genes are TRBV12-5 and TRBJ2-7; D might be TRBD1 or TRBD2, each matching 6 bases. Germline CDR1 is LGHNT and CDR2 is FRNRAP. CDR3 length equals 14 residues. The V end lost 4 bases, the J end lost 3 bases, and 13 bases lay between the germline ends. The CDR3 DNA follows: TGTGCTAGTGGTTGGGGGCGGGATGACTACGAGCAGTACTTC. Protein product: CASGWGRDDYEQYF.

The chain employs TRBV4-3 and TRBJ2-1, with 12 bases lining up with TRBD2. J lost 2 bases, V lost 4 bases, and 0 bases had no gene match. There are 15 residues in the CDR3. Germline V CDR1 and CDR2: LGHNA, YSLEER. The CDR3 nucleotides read TGCGCCAGCAGCCGACTAGCGGGAGCCTACAATGAGCAGTTCTTC. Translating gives CASSRLAGAYNEQFF.

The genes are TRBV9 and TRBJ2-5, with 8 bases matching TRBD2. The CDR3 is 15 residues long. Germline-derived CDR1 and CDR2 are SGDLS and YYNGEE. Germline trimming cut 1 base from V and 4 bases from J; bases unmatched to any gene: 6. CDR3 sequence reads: CASSVTLRGGETQYF. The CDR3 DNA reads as TGTGCCAGCAGCGTAACCCTCCGGGGGGGAGAGACCCAGTACTTC.

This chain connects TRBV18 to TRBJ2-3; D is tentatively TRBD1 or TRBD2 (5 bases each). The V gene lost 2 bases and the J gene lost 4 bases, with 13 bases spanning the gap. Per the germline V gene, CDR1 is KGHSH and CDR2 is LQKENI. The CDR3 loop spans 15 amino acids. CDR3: CASSPRGVGPDTQYF. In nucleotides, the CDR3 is TGTGCCAGCTCACCAAGAGGGGTCGGGCCAGATACGCAGTATTTT.

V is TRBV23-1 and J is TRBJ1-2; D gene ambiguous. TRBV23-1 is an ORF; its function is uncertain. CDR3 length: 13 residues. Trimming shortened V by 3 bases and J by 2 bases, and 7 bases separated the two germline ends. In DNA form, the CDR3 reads TGCGCCAGCAGTCACAGATCCAACTATGGCTACACCTTC. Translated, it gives CASSHRSNYGYTF.

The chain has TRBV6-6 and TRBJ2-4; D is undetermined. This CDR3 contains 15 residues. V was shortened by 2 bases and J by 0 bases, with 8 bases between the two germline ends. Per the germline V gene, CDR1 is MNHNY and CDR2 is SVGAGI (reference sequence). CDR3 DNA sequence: TGTGCCAGCAGTTACCCGGTGGTAGCCAAAAACATTCAGTACTTC. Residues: CASSYPVVAKNIQYF.

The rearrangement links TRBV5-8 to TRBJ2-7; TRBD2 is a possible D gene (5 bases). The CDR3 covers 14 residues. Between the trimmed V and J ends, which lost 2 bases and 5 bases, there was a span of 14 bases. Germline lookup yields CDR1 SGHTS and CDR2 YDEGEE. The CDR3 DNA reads TGTGCCAGCAGCTTAGATTTAGCGATCCACGAGCAGTACTTC. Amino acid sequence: CASSLDLAIHEQYF.

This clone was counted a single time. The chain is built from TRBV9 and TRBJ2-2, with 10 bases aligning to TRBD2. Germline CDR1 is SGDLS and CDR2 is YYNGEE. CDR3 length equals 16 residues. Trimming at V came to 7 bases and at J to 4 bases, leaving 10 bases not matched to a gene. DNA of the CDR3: TGTGCCAGCTCCCCCCTCGGACTAGCGGCCACCGGGGAGCTGTTTTTT. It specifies CASSPLGLAATGELFF.